Below, 32 T cell receptor beta chains from the same sample are listed, as sequenced in a study of sequential checkpoint blockade in melanoma (dated by TCRdb to between 2019 and 2020). The meaning of the sample's treatment or condition label: randomized to nivolumab then ipilimumab (arm A) or the reverse (arm B). The library was obtained by the immunoSEQ multiplex PCR assay. Here the immuneACCESS table is served through TCRdb, limited to in-frame sequences with V and J called. Missing clones are a known gap in these copies; in checked studies unresolved V genes cover under half, and the rest lacks a known reason. The table for this sample lists tens of thousands of clones; roughly 89% of them were counted only once. Of the sample, 12% to 15% falls within the top ten clones. The material sequenced was CD8+ T cells sorted from blood (inferred from file names), taken from a patient given nivolumab and ipilimumab in sequence. Receptors originate from a human donor with melanoma.

The V call is TRBV6-6, the J call TRBJ1-5; TRBD1 matches at 7 bases. Per germline, CDR1 MNHNY and CDR2 SVGAGI (reference sequence). The CDR3 spans 14 residues. V was pared by 5 bases and J by 4 bases, with 5 bases of the junction left unmatched. The CDR3 nucleotides are TGTGCCAGCAGTCCCCCGGACAGGAATCAGCCCCAGCATTTT. It specifies CASSPPDRNQPQHF.

The chain is built from TRBV2 and TRBJ2-1, with D maybe TRBD1 (6 bases). The CDR3 has 14 residues. Germline V gives CDR1 SNHLY, CDR2 FYNNEI. The V end lost 10 bases, the J end lost 5 bases, and 18 bases lay between the germline ends. CDR3 loop: CAKQRGLGNNEQFF. The CDR3 bases are TGTGCCAAGCAAAGGGGGTTAGGAAACAATGAGCAGTTCTTC.

The V call is TRBV7-3, the J call TRBJ2-5; the match to TRBD2 covers 7 bases. Germline lookup yields CDR1 SGHTA and CDR2 FQGTGA. Unmatched junction bases numbered 11, after V lost 8 bases and J lost 5 bases. The CDR3 has 14 residues. CDR3 region: CASGNGEGLETQYF. The CDR3 coding sequence is TGTGCCAGCGGGAACGGGGAGGGCCTGGAGACCCAGTACTTC.

The chain links TRBV5-1 to TRBJ2-1, with 8 bases that match TRBD2. CDR3 size: 15 residues. CDR1 and CDR2 (germline): SGHRS, YFSETQ. J was trimmed by 4 bases and V by 4 bases; bases with no gene match: 7. CDR3 sequence: CASSPVAGKYNEQFF. As DNA, the CDR3 is TGCGCCAGCAGCCCCGTAGCGGGGAAATACAATGAGCAGTTCTTC.

The chain uses TRBV7-9 and TRBJ2-7, with 10 bases lining up with TRBD2. The J segment lost 0 bases and the V segment lost 2 bases, leaving 4 bases of the junction unmatched. From germline, CDR1 is SEHNR and CDR2 FQNEAQ (reference sequence). The CDR3 is 16 residues long. The CDR3 nucleotides are TGTGCCAGCAGCTTACGGACTAGCGGTTACTCCTACGAGCAGTACTTC. Translating gives CASSLRTSGYSYEQYF.

V and J are TRBV28 and TRBJ2-7; maybe TRBD2 (6 bases). V was shortened by 4 bases and J by 4 bases, with 14 bases between the two germline ends. CDR1 is MDHEN and CDR2 is SYDVKM in the germline V gene. The CDR3 totals 14 residues. In DNA form, the CDR3 reads TGTGCCAGCAGTTCCCGGGACTCCCCGTACGAGCAGTACTTC. This sequence encodes CASSSRDSPYEQYF.

The chain combines TRBV28 with TRBJ2-7; TRBD2 matches 7 bases. The V segment lost 5 bases and the J segment 0 bases; nucleotides outside the gene matches: 10. This CDR3 is 16 amino acids long. Germline V gene sequence: CDR1 MDHEN, CDR2 SYDVKM. This CDR3 is CASSPLVAGSSYEQYF. CDR3 nucleotides: TGTGCCAGCAGTCCACTGGTAGCGGGTAGCTCCTACGAGCAGTACTTC.

This clone came up a few times. The chain joins TRBV6-6 to TRBJ1-5, with 10 bases fitting TRBD1. Looked up from germline, CDR1 is MNHNY and CDR2 is SVGAGI (reference sequence). Trimming cost V 4 bases and J 3 bases; bases outside gene matches: 3. The CDR3 spans 15 residues. CDR3 nucleotides: TGTGCCAGCAGTTCGGGACAGGGGTTCAATCAGCCCCAGCATTTT. This codes for CASSSGQGFNQPQHF.

This sequence joins TRBV9 and TRBJ1-1; D gene uncertain. Per the germline V gene, CDR1 is SGDLS and CDR2 is YYNGEE. This CDR3 region has 14 residues. Trimming cost V 0 bases and J 0 bases, with 6 bases left between them. The CDR3 loop is CASSVAVVNTEAFF. CDR3 sequence (DNA): TGTGCCAGCAGCGTAGCGGTGGTGAACACTGAAGCTTTCTTT.

The chain joins TRBV4-3 to TRBJ1-2; D unresolved. Germline values: CDR1 LGHNA, CDR2 YSLEER. With 0 bases removed from V and 6 bases from J, the gap between germline ends came to 14 bases. The CDR3 has 15 amino acids. CDR3 bases: TGCGCCAGCAGCCAAGATCAGGATCCATGGGATGGCTACACCTTC. This encodes CASSQDQDPWDGYTF.

The rearrangement uses TRBV30 and TRBJ1-5; tentatively, D is TRBD1 (6 bases). The CDR3 runs to 13 residues. V was cut by 2 bases and J by 3 bases, with 8 bases left in between. Germline V CDR1 and CDR2: GTSNPN, SVGIG (reference sequence). CDR3 loop: CAWSPGDNQPQHF. CDR3 DNA: TGTGCCTGGAGTCCAGGGGACAATCAGCCCCAGCATTTT.

This clone was recorded once. The chain uses TRBV10-3 and TRBJ1-1; D is undetermined. The V end lost 11 bases, the J end lost 1 base, and 11 bases lay between the germline ends. The V gene's germline CDR1 is ENHRY and CDR2 SYGVKD. The CDR3 is made up of 12 amino acids. The CDR3 sequence is CAGGTSNTEAFF. The CDR3 coding sequence is TGTGCCGGCGGAACATCGAACACTGAAGCTTTCTTT.

The rearrangement joins TRBV7-3 to TRBJ2-7; perhaps TRBD2 as D (6 bases). Trimming removed 5 bases at V and 0 bases at J, with 17 bases between. This CDR3 has 16 residues. Germline CDR1 SGHTA, CDR2 FQGTGA. CDR3 sequence (DNA): TGTGCCAGCAGCCCCGTTAGCGGAGGAGGCTCCTACGAGCAGTACTTC. Translation gives CASSPVSGGGSYEQYF.

This chain links TRBV7-9 with TRBJ1-1, with a tentative D call TRBD1 (6 bases). Germline V gene lookup returns CDR1 SEHNR and CDR2 FQNEAQ (reference sequence). The V gene lost 3 bases and the J gene lost 8 bases, with 13 bases spanning the gap. This CDR3 region has 13 residues. The CDR3 nucleotides are TGTGCCAGCAGCTTTTCAGGGGAAGGCGAAGCTTTCTTT. This translates into CASSFSGEGEAFF.

The chain employs TRBV11-2 and TRBJ2-7, with 9 positions matching TRBD1. CDR1 and CDR2 (germline): SGHAT, FQNNGV. The CDR3 loop spans 15 amino acids. Unmatched junction bases numbered 8, after V lost 5 bases and J lost 3 bases. This CDR3 is CASSGGQGRFYEQYF. CDR3 nucleotide sequence: TGTGCCAGCAGCGGGGGACAGGGAAGATTCTACGAGCAGTACTTC.

The chain carries TRBV7-9 and TRBJ2-7; tentative D call: TRBD2 (5 bases). The CDR3 is 13 amino acids. CDR1 is SEHNR and CDR2 is FQNEAQ in the germline V gene (reference sequence). V was pared by 1 base and J by 3 bases, with 7 bases between. The CDR3 here is CASSLEAGYEQYF. CDR3 bases: TGTGCCAGCAGCTTAGAGGCGGGCTACGAGCAGTACTTC.

The chain's CDR3 is CASSQFVPYNEQFF. The CDR3 coding sequence is TGTGCCAGCAGCCAGTTTGTCCCCTACAATGAGCAGTTCTTC. This chain joins TRBV6-5 and TRBJ2-1; D is unresolved. Germline CDR1 and CDR2: MNHEY and SVGAGI. Deletions cut 6 bases from V and 2 bases from J, with 11 bases between. The CDR3 is made up of 14 amino acids.

This rearrangement joins TRBV5-1 to TRBJ2-5, with D possibly matching TRBD2 (6 bases). Trimming left V 4 bases short and J 2 bases short, with 15 bases between. Germline V CDR1 and CDR2: SGHRS, YFSETQ. CDR3 size: 15 residues. CDR3 DNA sequence: TGCGCCAGCAGCGGGGGGTTATCGGCACAAGAGACCCAGTACTTC. Encoded protein: CASSGGLSAQETQYF.

This clone has just one count. The chain is built from TRBV28 and TRBJ2-5, with 7 bases aligning to TRBD1. TRBJ2-7 matches the DNA end more closely, so the J call is doubtful. The CDR3 loop spans 14 amino acids. Germline CDR1 is MDHEN and CDR2 is SYDVKM. The CDR3 nucleotides read TGTGCCAGCAGTCCAAGGACAGGAGGCCGCGAGCAGTACTTC. Translation gives CASSPRTGGREQYF.

This clone appeared a few times. V is TRBV6-5 and J is TRBJ1-2; a possible D gene is TRBD1 (5 bases). Germline V gene sequence: CDR1 MNHEY, CDR2 SVGAGI. Trimming left V 6 bases short and J 4 bases short, with 15 bases between. CDR3 length: 14 residues. CDR3 residues: CASSLQGGSYGYTF. For the CDR3, the DNA is TGTGCCAGCAGCCTCCAGGGCGGGAGCTATGGCTACACCTTC.

The chain links TRBV9 to TRBJ2-1; D unclear. There are 15 residues in the CDR3. Germline lookup yields CDR1 SGDLS and CDR2 YYNGEE. The ends were cut back, 4 bases at V and 2 bases at J, with 13 bases in the middle. The CDR3 loop reads CASSLRSIPYNEQFF. In DNA, the CDR3 is TGTGCCAGCAGCCTGCGATCTATACCCTACAATGAGCAGTTCTTC.

This chain uses TRBV4-1 with TRBJ1-1; 8 bases match TRBD1. Germline CDR1 MGHRA, CDR2 YSYEKL. V was clipped by 0 bases and J by 8 bases; unmatched bases: 5. The CDR3 is made up of 14 amino acids. CDR3 protein: CASSQDFWTGEAFF. The CDR3 DNA follows: TGCGCCAGCAGCCAAGATTTTTGGACAGGGGAAGCTTTCTTT.

The chain carries TRBV9 and TRBJ2-5; TRBD2 matches at 8 bases. CDR1 SGDLS and CDR2 YYNGEE come from the germline V gene. The CDR3 sequence is 15 residues long. Trimming took 4 bases from V and 1 from J; bases not matched to a gene: 6. DNA for the CDR3: TGTGCCAGCAGCATCGGGGGGGCCCTCCAAGAGACCCAGTACTTC. Protein product: CASSIGGALQETQYF. Filled out from reference TRBV9 and TRBJ2-5, the complete variable domain reads DSGVTQTPKHLITATGQRVTLRCSPRSGDLSVYWYQQSLDQGLQFLIQYYNGEERAKGNILERFSAQQFPDLHSELNLSSLELGDSALYFCASSIGGALQETQYFGPGTRLLVL.

The J gene is TRBJ2-7, the V gene TRBV29-1; no clear D. The CDR3 length is 12 residues. The V end lost 6 bases, the J end lost 0 bases, and 9 bases lay between the germline ends. Germline assignment: CDR1 SQVTM and CDR2 ANQGSEA. The CDR3 nucleotides are TGCAGCGTCCTTCAGAACTCCTACGAGCAGTACTTC. Its protein product is CSVLQNSYEQYF.

V usage is TRBV13 and J usage is TRBJ2-5, with TRBD2 matching over 14 bases. The CDR3 runs 18 residues. Germline trimming cut 0 bases from V and 3 bases from J; bases unmatched to any gene: 6. CDR1 and CDR2 (germline): PRHDT, FYEKMQ (reference sequence). This CDR3 is CASSLGRLAGGIKETQYF. In DNA form, the CDR3 reads TGTGCCAGCAGCTTAGGCCGACTAGCGGGGGGGATCAAAGAGACCCAGTACTTC.

This rearrangement joins TRBV19 to TRBJ1-1; D not certain. The length of the CDR3 is 10 residues. The V and J ends lost 8 bases and 7 bases respectively, with 8 bases between them. Looked up from germline, CDR1 is LNHDA and CDR2 is SQIVND (reference sequence). CDR3 sequence reads: CASGGFEAFF. As DNA, the CDR3 is TGTGCCAGTGGAGGGTTTGAAGCTTTCTTT.

The chain combines TRBV5-1 with TRBJ1-1, with D possibly matching TRBD1 (5 bases). Germline V gives CDR1 SGHRS, CDR2 YFSETQ. Trimming left V 0 bases short and J 5 bases short, with 20 bases between. This CDR3 has 17 residues. The CDR3 sequence is CASSLVSSRGGGTEAFF. Written as DNA, the CDR3 is TGCGCCAGCAGCTTGGTGTCTTCTAGGGGTGGTGGGACTGAAGCTTTCTTT. Based on the CDR3 plus reference TRBV5-1 and TRBJ1-1, the full variable domain is KAGVTQTPRYLIKTRGQQVTLSCSPISGHRSVSWYQQTPGQGLQFLFEYFSETQRNKGNFPGRFSGRQFSNSRSEMNVSTLELGDSALYLCASSLVSSRGGGTEAFFGQGTRLTVV.

The rearrangement links TRBV29-1 to TRBJ2-7, with no clear D. CDR3 length: 12 amino acids. V lost 4 bases and J lost 0, with 7 bases in between. Germline loops: CDR1 SQVTM, CDR2 ANQGSEA. The CDR3 DNA follows: TGCAGCGTTGTGGAGAGCTCCTACGAGCAGTACTTC. Encoded protein: CSVVESSYEQYF.

The chain employs TRBV28 and TRBJ2-3, with D tentatively TRBD2 (6 bases). The length of the CDR3 is 13 residues. Germline values: CDR1 MDHEN, CDR2 SYDVKM. V shed 8 bases and J shed 3 bases, with 12 bases lying between them. The CDR3 region is CASLGRRTDTQYF. The CDR3 coding sequence is TGTGCCAGCTTAGGGAGGAGGACAGATACGCAGTATTTT.

A word on this clone: At the DNA level, this CDR3 is encoded by other sequences in the same sample as well. The V gene is TRBV9, the J gene TRBJ1-5; D remains ambiguous. V lost 3 bases and J lost 0, with 10 bases in between. The V gene's germline CDR1 is SGDLS and CDR2 YYNGEE. This CDR3 is built from 15 residues. The CDR3 DNA reads as TGTGCCAGCAGCGACAGTGGGTATAGCAATCAGCCCCAGCATTTT. Translation: CASSDSGYSNQPQHF.

V gene TRBV4-1 combines with J gene TRBJ1-1, with D perhaps matching TRBD1 (5 bases). CDR3 length equals 14 residues. V lost 2 bases, J lost 5 bases, and 12 bases lay in between. Looked up from germline, CDR1 is MGHRA and CDR2 is YSYEKL. CDR3 in amino acids: CASSQFQGGTEAFF. Here the CDR3 DNA reads TGCGCCAGCAGCCAATTTCAGGGAGGGACTGAAGCTTTCTTT.

The chain combines TRBV7-8 with TRBJ1-5; TRBD1 might be the D (6 bases). Germline CDR1 SGHVS, CDR2 FQNEAQ. This CDR3 contains 15 residues. With 4 bases removed from V and 6 bases from J, the gap between germline ends came to 16 bases. The CDR3 is CASSYNQGPSQPQHF. The CDR3, as DNA: TGTGCCAGCAGCTACAACCAGGGGCCGAGTCAGCCCCAGCATTTT. Combining the CDR3 with reference TRBV7-8 and TRBJ1-5 gives the whole variable domain GAGVSQSPRYKVAKRGQDVALRCDPISGHVSLFWYQQALGQGPEFLTYFQNEAQLDKSGLPSDRFFAERPEGSVSTLKIQRTQQEDSAVYLCASSYNQGPSQPQHFGDGTRLSIL.